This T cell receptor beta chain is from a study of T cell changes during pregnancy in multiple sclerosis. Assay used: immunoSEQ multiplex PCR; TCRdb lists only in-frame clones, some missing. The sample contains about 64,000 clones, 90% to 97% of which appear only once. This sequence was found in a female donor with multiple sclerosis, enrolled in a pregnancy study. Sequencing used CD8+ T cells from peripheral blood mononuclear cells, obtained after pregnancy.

CDR3 loop: CASSSTGLADNEQFF. Here the CDR3 DNA reads TGTGCCAGCAGCTCGACGGGACTAGCGGACAATGAGCAGTTCTTC. The rearrangement uses TRBV13 and TRBJ2-1; the match to TRBD2 covers 11 bases. The CDR3 spans 15 residues. Germline V gene lookup returns CDR1 PRHDT and CDR2 FYEKMQ (reference sequence). V lost 4 bases, J lost 5 bases, and 4 bases stayed unmatched. The whole variable domain, filled in from reference TRBV13 and TRBJ2-1, reads AAGVIQSPRHLIKEKRETATLKCYPIPRHDTVYWYQQGPGQDPQFLISFYEKMQSDKGSIPDRFSAQQFSDYHSELNMSSLELGDSALYFCASSSTGLADNEQFFGPGTRLTVL.